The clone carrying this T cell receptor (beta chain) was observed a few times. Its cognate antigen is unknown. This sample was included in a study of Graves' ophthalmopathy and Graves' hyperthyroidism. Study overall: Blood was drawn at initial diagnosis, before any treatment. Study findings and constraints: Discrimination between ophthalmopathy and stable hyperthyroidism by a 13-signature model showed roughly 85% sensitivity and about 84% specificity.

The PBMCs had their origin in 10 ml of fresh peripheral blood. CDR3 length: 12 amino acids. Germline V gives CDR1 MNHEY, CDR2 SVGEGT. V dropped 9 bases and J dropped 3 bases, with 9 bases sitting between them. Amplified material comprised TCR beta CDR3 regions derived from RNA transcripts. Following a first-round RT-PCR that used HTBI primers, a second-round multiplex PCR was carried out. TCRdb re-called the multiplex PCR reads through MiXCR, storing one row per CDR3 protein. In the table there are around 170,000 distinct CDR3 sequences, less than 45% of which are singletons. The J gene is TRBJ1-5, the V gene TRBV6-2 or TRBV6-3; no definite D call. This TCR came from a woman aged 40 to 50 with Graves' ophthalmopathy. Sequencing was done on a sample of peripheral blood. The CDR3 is CASRENNQPQHF. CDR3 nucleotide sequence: TGTGCCAGTCGGGAAAACAATCAGCCCCAGCATTTT.